The sequence of this T cell receptor beta chain was determined in a study of early T cells in non-severe SARS-CoV-2 infection (TCRdb year 2021). Looking at the study overall: Bulk RNA from unsorted whole blood was used for TCR sequencing, so alpha and beta chains could not be paired. Study-level results and caveats: VDJdb matching was skewed toward anti-spike CD8 responses and likely underestimated virus-specific expansions by missing private and CD4 specificities.

Set within a cohort of healthcare workers in London, UK, this nested case-control study involved weekly PCR testing of nasopharyngeal swabs along with blood sampling. Healthcare workers were recruited between 23 and 31 March 2020, during the week of the UK lockdown, and were followed weekly for up to roughly 15 weeks. The library was built by means of 5' RACE. Sequencing was carried out with a NextSeq 500. To correct for sequencing error and PCR bias, the TCR library protocol tagged individual cDNA molecules with unique molecular identifiers. Both TCR alpha and beta chains were sequenced, and tight co-correlation was observed between alpha and beta sequence abundances in each sample. The published analysis was carried out like this. Decombinator V4 was used to perform V gene, J gene and CDR3 annotation of TCR sequences. TCRs were defined as expanded if a significant change between any two time points was detected under a Poisson model with p below 0.0001. TCR abundances were normalised to the total number of TCRs sequenced per sample and were expressed as counts per million. MAIT TCRs were defined by TRAV1-2 paired with TRAJ12, TRAJ20 or TRAJ33, and iNKT TCRs by TRAV10 paired with TRAJ18. VDJdb, accessed 1 November 2021, was searched for CMV, EBV and SARS-CoV-2 annotated TCRs, excluding TCRs annotated for multiple antigens. In-frame beta chains were kept once TCRdb had trimmed the public reads at Q25 with fastp and called clones with MiXCR. Every CDR3 protein is listed once, alongside the most common genes and DNA of its rows. The V and J calls come from TCRdb's annotation, not from the publication. Across this sample there are some 76,000 distinct CDR3 sequences, with 15% to 17% seen only once. The top ten clones comprise approximately 12% of the sample.

Turning to this clonotype: Its binding antigen is unknown. The input lacks base qualities; no much larger clone sits a single base away.

V is pared back by 1 base and J by 0 bases, with 8 bases lying between the germline termini. In the germline V gene (reference sequence), CDR1 corresponds to SGHKS and CDR2 to YYEKEE. The CDR3 has 16 amino acids, counting the end cysteine and phenylalanine. Just CDR3 DNA is preserved here, 48 bases in frame from base 1. This TCR was recovered from an adult who was a healthcare worker with PCR-confirmed SARS-CoV-2 infection or an uninfected control (not recorded which). The source material was whole blood. This chain is built from TRBV5-5 and TRBJ1-6; the D gene remains uncertain. The CDR3 protein sequence reads: CASSLSLSSYNSPLHF. The DNA sequence is as follows: TGTGCCAGCAGCTTGTCTCTAAGCTCCTATAATTCACCCCTCCACTTT.